This entry features one T cell receptor beta chain sequence. Germline-derived CDR1 and CDR2 are PRHDT and FYEKMQ (reference sequence). The CDR3 extends over 14 amino acids. V lost 5 bases, J lost 3 bases, and 7 bases stayed unmatched. This record comes from a study of CD8 T cells in Susac syndrome. Reverse transcription used roughly 0.5 to 1 ug RNA and random hexamers. Using its own MiXCR run on the immunoSEQ multiplex PCR reads, TCRdb lists one record per CDR3 protein. The repertoire includes a few hundred thousand distinct CDR3 sequences, 80% to 95% of them detected once, and about 0.12% sits in the top ten. Sequencing targeted TCR beta in blood CD8+ and CD4+ T cells.

The sample comprised CD8+ T cells from PBMCs. This TCR came from a human donor with multiple sclerosis. J is TRBJ2-7 and V is TRBV13; 7 nucleotides match TRBD2. CDR3 DNA sequence: TGTGCCAGCAGCCGAAGGACTAGGGACTACGAGCAGTACTTC. It translates to CASSRRTRDYEQYF.